The present T cell receptor (beta chain) was sequenced within a study of T cell responses to AZD1222 COVID-19 vaccine. General observations from the study: CD4 TCRs covered the whole spike, strongest at regions 160-218 and 743-854.

CDR3 length: 13 amino acids. The V end was cut by 5 bases, the J end by 5 bases, with 12 bases between. Looked up from germline, CDR1 is MNHEY and CDR2 is SVGAGI. Clones were sequenced by immunoSEQ multiplex PCR, and TCRdb holds only the in-frame ones, with some missing. The data show approximately 100,000 clones, with approximately 88% seen just once and 4% to 5% held by the top ten. Remarks on this clone: Its target is unknown.

The sequence was collected from an adult who received the AZD1222 COVID-19 vaccine. Sequenced material: peripheral blood, taken 28 days after the second AZD1222 dose. The genes are TRBV6-5 and TRBJ1-1; D might be TRBD1 (5 bases). The CDR3, as DNA: TGTGCCAGCAGTACTCAGGGTTCAACTGAAGCTTTCTTT. It is translated as CASSTQGSTEAFF.